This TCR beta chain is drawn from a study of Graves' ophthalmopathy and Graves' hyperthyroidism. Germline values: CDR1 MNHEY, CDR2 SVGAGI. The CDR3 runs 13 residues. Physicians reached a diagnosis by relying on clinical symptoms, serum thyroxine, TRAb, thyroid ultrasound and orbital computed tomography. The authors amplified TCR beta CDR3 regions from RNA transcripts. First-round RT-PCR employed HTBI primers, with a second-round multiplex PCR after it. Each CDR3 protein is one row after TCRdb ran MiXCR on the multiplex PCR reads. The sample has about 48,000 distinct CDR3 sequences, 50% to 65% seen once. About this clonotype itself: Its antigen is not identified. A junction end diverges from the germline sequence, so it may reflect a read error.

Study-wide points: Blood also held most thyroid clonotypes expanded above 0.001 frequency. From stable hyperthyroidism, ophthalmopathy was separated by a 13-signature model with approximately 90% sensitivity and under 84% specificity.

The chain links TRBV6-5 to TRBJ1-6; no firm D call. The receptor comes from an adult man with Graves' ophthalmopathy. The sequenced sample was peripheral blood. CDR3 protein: CAISESYNSPLHF. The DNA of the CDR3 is TGTGCCATCAGTGAGTCCTATAATTCACCCCTCCACTTT.